These T cell receptor beta chains were read from a single sample in a study of cytomegalovirus exposure and HLA in healthy donors. The data were produced by immunoSEQ multiplex PCR, yet TCRdb's version contains in-frame clones alone and is incomplete. Of 150,000 or so clones listed, roughly four fifths are singletons. The sequenced material came from PBMCs. These receptor sequences come from a man aged 18 to 29 in good health and CMV-seropositive. CDR3s include the opening cysteine and the closing phenylalanine or tryptophan. Fields, in order: D gene, J gene, V gene, clone size, CDR3 DNA, CDR3 protein. A D gene is named only where the DNA matches it firmly. A row's size may be missing; if present it is once, few, many or a size class.

NA	TRBJ1-1	TRBV19	NA	TGTGCCAGTAGTATAGGGGCAGGGGAAGCTTTCTTT	CASSIGAGEAFF
TRBD1	TRBJ2-7	TRBV7-9	NA	TGTGCCAGCAGCTCGGACAGGGGCGCCGAGCAGTACTTC	CASSSDRGAEQYF
NA	TRBJ2-1	TRBV20-1	NA	TGCAGTGGGGCAGGGTCCCGTGAGCAGTTCTTC	CSGAGSREQFF
NA	TRBJ1-2	TRBV6-5	NA	TGTGCCAGCAGTTACTCCCAGGGGCAAGGCTATGGCTACACCTTC	CASSYSQGQGYGYTF
NA	TRBJ2-7	TRBV5-6	NA	TGTGCCAGCAGCCCGGGGGACTCCTCCTACGAGCAGTACTTC	CASSPGDSSYEQYF
TRBD2	TRBJ2-7	TRBV2	NA	TGTGCCAGCAGTGATCTGCCTAGCGGGAGGGCTGAGCAGTACTTC	CASSDLPSGRAEQYF
TRBD2	TRBJ2-7	TRBV2	NA	TGTGCCAGCATTAGACTAGCGGGAGGCTACGAGCAGTACTTC	CASIRLAGGYEQYF
NA	TRBJ1-2	TRBV5-1	once	TGCGCCAGCAGCCAAACGGGACTCTATGGCTACACCTTC	CASSQTGLYGYTF
TRBD2	TRBJ2-3	TRBV2	NA	TGTGCCAGCAGTCCGGCCGGGCTAGCGGGCCGCACAGATACGCAGTATTTT	CASSPAGLAGRTDTQYF
NA	TRBJ2-7	TRBV2	NA	TGTGCCAGCAGTGAGGACAGAGTTACGAAGCAGTACTTC	CASSEDRVTKQYF
TRBD1	TRBJ1-4	TRBV13	NA	TGTGCCAGCAGCTCTCGGGGGGGACAGAAACTGTTTTTT	CASSSRGGQKLFF
TRBD1	TRBJ2-7	TRBV28	NA	TGTGCCAGCAGGGCTCAGGGGGCTTTCTCCTACGAGCAGTACTTC	CASRAQGAFSYEQYF
TRBD1	TRBJ1-1	TRBV28	NA	TGTGCCAGCAGTTCCCCCGGACTACAGGGGGCAAAAAACACTGAAGCTTTCTTT	CASSSPGLQGAKNTEAFF
NA	TRBJ1-4	TRBV28	NA	TGTGCCAGCTCATCGGTTTTAGGGGGAAGGACTAATGAAAAACTGTTTTTT	CASSSVLGGRTNEKLFF
TRBD1	TRBJ1-4	TRBV11-1	NA	TGTGCCAGCAGCTTGGGACAGGGTGATGGAGAAAAACTGTTTTTT	CASSLGQGDGEKLFF
NA	TRBJ1-5	TRBV27	NA	TGTGCCAGCAGTTATGGGGGGAATCAGCCCCAGCATTTT	CASSYGGNQPQHF
TRBD1	TRBJ2-3	TRBV7-2	NA	TGTGCCAGCAGCGCCCGGACAGGGCAGGGAGATACGCAGTATTTT	CASSARTGQGDTQYF
NA	TRBJ2-7	TRBV4-1	NA	TGCGCCAGCAGCCAAGAACTGACGGGGGGCAGCTACGAGCAGTACTTC	CASSQELTGGSYEQYF
NA	TRBJ2-3	TRBV7-8	NA	TGTGCCAGCAGCACCGCCTGGGACTCCACAGATACGCAGTATTTT	CASSTAWDSTDTQYF
TRBD1	TRBJ2-1	TRBV7-8	NA	TGTGCCAGCAGCTTAGGGTCGGGACAGTACTACAATGAGCAGTTCTTC	CASSLGSGQYYNEQFF
NA	TRBJ2-3	TRBV6-5	NA	TGTGCCAGCAGTTACTATGTTCAGGATACGCAGTATTTT	CASSYYVQDTQYF
TRBD2	TRBJ2-3	TRBV5-4	NA	TGTGCCAGCAGCTCGGGGCGGGAGGTCACAGATACGCAGTATTTT	CASSSGREVTDTQYF
TRBD2	TRBJ2-7	TRBV7-7	NA	TGTGCTAGCAGCCCGACTAGCGGCCACGAGCAGTACTTC	CASSPTSGHEQYF
NA	TRBJ1-6	TRBV6-5	NA	TGTGCCAGCAGTTACCGCCGGGGGACCGTACTAGGCTTT	CASSYRRGTVLGF
NA	TRBJ2-7	TRBV30	NA	TGTGCCTGGAGTGAAGTTTACGAGCAGTACTTC	CAWSEVYEQYF
TRBD2	TRBJ2-7	TRBV28	NA	TGTGCCAGCAGATCAACTAAACTAGCGGGAGGTCTCTCCTACGAGCAGTACTTC	CASRSTKLAGGLSYEQYF
NA	TRBJ1-2	TRBV27	NA	TGTGCCAGCAGTTTATCGGACTCCAACTATGGCTACACCTTC	CASSLSDSNYGYTF
NA	TRBJ2-7	TRBV5-1	NA	TGCGCCAGCAGCATAACCGACAGTGAGTACGAGCAGTACTTC	CASSITDSEYEQYF
TRBD1	TRBJ2-2	TRBV25-1	NA	TGTGCCAGCACCCAGGGACAGGGAAGACCCGGGGAGCTGTTTTTT	CASTQGQGRPGELFF
NA	TRBJ2-1	TRBV29-1	NA	TGCAGCGTTGGAGCATCACAAGCCGGACTCACCCTACGCGGTGAGCAGTTCTTC	CSVGASQAGLTLRGEQFF
NA	TRBJ1-5	TRBV6-1	NA	TGTGCCAGCAGTGAGGGTAACAGCCCCAATCAGCCCCAGCATTTT	CASSEGNSPNQPQHF
NA	TRBJ2-1	TRBV5-1	NA	TGCGCCAGCAGCTTGGCCGGGGTGGGTTCCAATGAGCAGTTCTTC	CASSLAGVGSNEQFF
TRBD2	TRBJ2-7	TRBV7-2	NA	TGTGCCAGCAGCCCGGGGACTAGCCAATTTGTCTACGAGCAGTACTTC	CASSPGTSQFVYEQYF
NA	TRBJ1-2	TRBV28	NA	TGTGCCAGCAGTTCGGGACAAGTCGCTAGTGACACCTTC	CASSSGQVASDTF
TRBD1	TRBJ1-2	TRBV5-1	NA	TGCGCCAGCAGCTTGGACGGGGACAGAACTAACTATGGCTACACCTTC	CASSLDGDRTNYGYTF
TRBD1	TRBJ2-7	TRBV28	NA	TGTGCCAGCAAACCCCGTGGGATCCAGGGGGCGCAAGAGCAGTACTTC	CASKPRGIQGAQEQYF
TRBD2	TRBJ2-3	TRBV7-9	once	TGTGCCAGCAGCTTAATCGCGGGAGGGGCAGATACGCAGTATTTT	CASSLIAGGADTQYF
NA	TRBJ1-5	TRBV2	once	TGTGCCAGCTCTGGCAGGGTTGACAATCAGCCCCAGCATTTT	CASSGRVDNQPQHF
NA	TRBJ1-1	TRBV2	NA	TGTGCCAGCAGTGAGAGGGGCGGGGCGAACACTGAAGCTTTCTTT	CASSERGGANTEAFF
NA	TRBJ2-7	TRBV6-1	NA	TGTGCCAGCACTCAATGGCAGGGCTACGAGCAGTACTTC	CASTQWQGYEQYF
NA	TRBJ2-7	TRBV27	NA	TGTGCCAGCAGTTTATCCGTACTCTACGAGCAGTACTTC	CASSLSVLYEQYF
TRBD2	TRBJ2-3	TRBV5-1	NA	TGCGCCAGCAGCCATAAACAGCGGGGAGACACAGATACGCAGTATTTT	CASSHKQRGDTDTQYF
NA	TRBJ1-5	TRBV19	NA	TGTGCCAGTAGTATTCAGGGTTCCAATCAGCCCCAGCATTTT	CASSIQGSNQPQHF
NA	TRBJ2-3	TRBV6-6	NA	TGTGCCAGCAGTTACTCTCGAGAAACAGATACGCAGTATTTT	CASSYSRETDTQYF
NA	TRBJ1-2	TRBV6-4	NA	TGTGCCAGCAGTGAGGGTCCGGGGGGGTACCCCTATGGCTACACCTTC	CASSEGPGGYPYGYTF
TRBD2	TRBJ2-2	TRBV28	once	TGTGCCAGCAGTCCCCGGACTAGCGGGACCAGAGGAACCGGGGAGCTGTTTTTT	CASSPRTSGTRGTGELFF
NA	TRBJ1-5	TRBV28	NA	TGTGCCAGCTCCCCATCGGGTACGGGCAATCAGCCCCAGCATTTT	CASSPSGTGNQPQHF
TRBD2	TRBJ2-7	TRBV7-9	NA	TGTGCCAACAGCCTAGGGGAGGGCCCCGGGCAGTACTTC	CANSLGEGPGQYF
NA	TRBJ2-7	TRBV13	NA	TGTGCCAGCAGCTTAGAGGGAGGACCCGGGTACGAGCAGTACTTC	CASSLEGGPGYEQYF
NA	TRBJ2-2	TRBV5-5	NA	TGTGCCAGCAGCCAAGCCAACACCGGGGAGCTGTTTTTT	CASSQANTGELFF
TRBD2	TRBJ2-2	TRBV7-2	NA	TGTGCCAGCAGCCTCCGACTAGCGGGAGCTTCGAACACCGGGGAGCTGTTTTTT	CASSLRLAGASNTGELFF
NA	TRBJ2-7	TRBV5-4	NA	TGTGCCAGCAGCTTTTATGGCCTGCAGGTCCACGAGCAGTACTTC	CASSFYGLQVHEQYF
NA	TRBJ1-1	TRBV30	once	TGTGCCCTACTCCAGGGTAAGGGTAACACTGAAGCTTTCTTT	CALLQGKGNTEAFF
NA	TRBJ2-7	TRBV28	NA	TGTGCCAGCAGATCTACGGACGAGCAGTACTTC	CASRSTDEQYF
NA	TRBJ1-4	TRBV7-9	NA	TGTGCCAGCAGCTTAGAAGGGGGTAATAATGAAAAACTGTTTTTT	CASSLEGGNNEKLFF